This T cell receptor (beta chain) was sequenced during a study of T cells in Graves' hyperthyroidism and ophthalmopathy. General study results and limits: The model's output predicted ophthalmopathy at a median of 6.5 months prior to onset.

RNA transcripts served as the template for amplifying TCR beta CDR3 regions. The HTBI primer set served for first-round RT-PCR of the TCR CDR3. Using its own MiXCR run on the multiplex PCR reads, TCRdb lists one record per CDR3 protein. The sample lists about half a million distinct CDR3 sequences, 20% occurring once. With respect to this clonotype: Its antigen remains unknown.

The study enrolled patients aged 18 to 65 with newly diagnosed hyperthyroidism of under 2 months' duration. The CDR3 is 14 residues long. The ends lost 8 bases at V and 1 base at J; junction bases unmatched: 8. The germline V gene has CDR1 MDHEN and CDR2 SYDVKM. The genes are TRBV28 and TRBJ2-7; 7 nucleotides align to TRBD2. The receptor was derived from a man between 18 and 29 years old with Graves' hyperthyroidism. Input material: blood. Here the CDR3 reads CASAFTSDSYEQYF. The CDR3 DNA is TGTGCCAGCGCCTTCACTAGCGATTCCTACGAGCAGTACTTC.